This T cell receptor beta chain comes out of a study of T cells expressing NK-cell markers. Study-wide context: Repertoire data for TCR beta were derived from sorted T cells (CD3+CD56+NKG2C+, CD3+CD56+NKG2C- and CD3+CD56-NKG2C+). Most of the eight sequenced donors were HCMV-seropositive; one was seronegative. Whole-study findings and limits: Dominant NKG2C+ clonotypes in five to seven donors made up roughly 1.0-7.0% of CD8+ T cells.

TCRdb reworked the 5' RACE reads into one entry per CDR3 protein, no DNA. The sample has 500,000 to 700,000 distinct CDR3 sequences. Of note for this clonotype: Its antigen is unknown.

The germline V gene encodes CDR1 MNHNS and CDR2 SASEGT. The CDR3 extends over 17 amino acids. The sequencing input was blood T cells: a sorted CD56 or NKG2C T cell subset, CD4+ or CD8+ T cells, or bulk PBMC T cells (not recorded which). This chain connects TRBV6-1 to TRBJ2-6; TCRdb's assignment of TRBD1 cannot be checked, as there is no DNA. This TCR was recovered from a man between 18 and 29 years old in good health. The chain's CDR3 is CASRLTGYGSGANVLTF.